This T cell receptor beta chain was found in a study of OX40 agonist ivuxolimab in advanced cancers. The wider study: Eligibility admitted prior anti-PD-1, anti-PD-L1 or anti-CTLA-4 therapy; about 40% had some. Three patients showed partial responses: one hepatocellular carcinoma and two cutaneous melanoma cases.

This CDR3 has 16 amino acids. V gave up 5 bases and J gave up 1 base; unmatched junction bases: 6. CDR1 and CDR2 from the germline V gene are MNHNY and SVGAGI (reference sequence). Study-level findings and limits: Compared with others, partial responders at 0.1-3.0 mg/kg displayed clonal expansion among the lowest.

Assay used: immunoSEQ multiplex PCR; TCRdb lists only in-frame clones, some missing. This table holds more than 85,000 clones, more than 85% found once. In regard to this clone: Its antigen is currently unknown.

The clonotype comes from an adult with an advanced solid tumor such as melanoma, head and neck, liver or kidney cancer. The chain has TRBV6-6 and TRBJ2-1, with TRBD1 identical over 9 bases. Sequencing was performed on CD4+ or CD8+ T cells sorted from blood, taken in a trial of the OX40 agonist ivuxolimab. The CDR3 nucleotides read TGTGCCAGCAGTAAAGACAGGGGGTTGTCCTACAATGAGCAGTTCTTC. Translated: CASSKDRGLSYNEQFF.